In its sample, the clone carrying this TCR beta chain was seen a few times. Repertoires were generated with immunoSEQ multiplex PCR, while TCRdb's copy carries only in-frame clones and drops some. This table has 50,000 or so clones, roughly 80% appearing once. The source of the sample is a study of control samples from healthy donors and cancer patients. Looked up from germline, CDR1 is LGHNA and CDR2 is YNFKEQ. V lost 4 bases, J lost 4 bases, and 11 bases stayed unmatched. CDR3 length: 17 residues. Sequencing used blood. The receptor was derived from a man between 65 and 85 years old in good health. The chain has TRBV4-2 and TRBJ2-1, with TRBD2 matching over 9 bases. The DNA of the CDR3 is TGTGCCAGCAGCCCGACCGGAGCGGGAGGTGGTTACAATGAGCAGTTCTTC. It yields the protein CASSPTGAGGGYNEQFF.